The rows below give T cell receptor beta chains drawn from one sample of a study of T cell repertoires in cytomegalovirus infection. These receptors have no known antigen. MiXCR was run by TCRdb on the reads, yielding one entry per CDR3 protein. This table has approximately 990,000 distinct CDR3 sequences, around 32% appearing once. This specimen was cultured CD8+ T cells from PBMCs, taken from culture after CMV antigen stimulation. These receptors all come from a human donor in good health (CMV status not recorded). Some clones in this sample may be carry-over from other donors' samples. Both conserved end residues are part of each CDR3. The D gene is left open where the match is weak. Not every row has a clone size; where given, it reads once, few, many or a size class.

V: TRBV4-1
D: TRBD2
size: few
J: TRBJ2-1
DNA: TGCGCCAGCAGCCCGGGACTAGGGACCCCGTTAGTCGATGAGCAGTTCTTC
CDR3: CASSPGLGTPLVDEQFF

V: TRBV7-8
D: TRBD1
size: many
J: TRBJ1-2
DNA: TGTGCCAGCAGCTCGAACCCGGGACAGGGGTTGGCATATGGCTACACCTTC
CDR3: CASSSNPGQGLAYGYTF

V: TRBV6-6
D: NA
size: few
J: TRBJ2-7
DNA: TGTGCCAGCAGTTACTCTCGCGGGACGGATCTTCGGGAGCAGTACTTC
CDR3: CASSYSRGTDLREQYF

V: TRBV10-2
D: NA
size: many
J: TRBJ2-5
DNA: TGCGCCAGCAGTGAGTCGGGCGGGGGCAGGGAGACCCAGTACTTC
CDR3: CASSESGGGRETQYF

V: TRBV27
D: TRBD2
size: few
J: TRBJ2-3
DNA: TGTGCCAGCTCGGGACTAGCGGGGATTCACACAGATACGCAGTATTTT
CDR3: CASSGLAGIHTDTQYF

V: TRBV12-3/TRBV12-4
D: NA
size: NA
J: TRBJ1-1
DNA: TGTGCCAGCAGTTTATCGGGTGGGGCTGAAGCTTTCTTT
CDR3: CASSLSGGAEAFF

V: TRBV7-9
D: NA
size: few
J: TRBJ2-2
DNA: TGTGCCAGCAGCTCCCTCGTCTACCAGAACACCGGGGAGCTGTTTTTT
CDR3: CASSSLVYQNTGELFF

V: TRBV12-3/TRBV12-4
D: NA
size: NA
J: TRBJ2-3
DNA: TGTGCCAGCAGCGACACGGGGATAGAGGATACGCAGTATTTT
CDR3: CASSDTGIEDTQYF

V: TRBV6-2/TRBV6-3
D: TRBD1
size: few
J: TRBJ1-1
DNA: TGTGCCAGCATTGAGTACAGGGGCAGGATGAACACTGAAGCTTTCTTT
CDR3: CASIEYRGRMNTEAFF

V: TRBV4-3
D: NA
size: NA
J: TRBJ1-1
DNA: TGCGCCAGCAGCGAAGATCGGCCAGGGAACACTGAAGCTTTCTTT
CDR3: CASSEDRPGNTEAFF